These T cell receptor beta chains were read from a single sample in a study of T-cell memory formation after mild COVID-19. TCRdb called the 5' RACE reads again in MiXCR, with one record for every CDR3 protein. The data hold hundreds of thousands of distinct CDR3 sequences, with about 17% observed a single time. Sequencing was performed on PBMCs or a T cell subset sorted from them (not recorded which). The origin of the receptors is a young man who had mild COVID-19 (a few samples of this study predate the infection). Cell type and time point are not known. Both conserved end residues are part of each CDR3. D genes are given only for firm matches. Rows give clone size only sometimes, using once, few, many, or a class for an expanded clone.

>TRBV7-6|-|-|TRBJ1-2
TGTGCCAGCAGCTTAGGGCAGGAGTATGGCTACACCTTC
CASSLGQEYGYTF
>TRBV10-2|TRBD1|many|TRBJ1-3
TGCGCCAGCAGCAGGGGGCTGGATGGAAACACCATATATTTT
CASSRGLDGNTIYF
>TRBV6-5|-|few|TRBJ2-3
TGTGCCAGCAGTTATTTACCCGACCTGAGCACAGATACGCAGTATTTT
CASSYLPDLSTDTQYF
>TRBV5-6|-|-|TRBJ2-5
TGTGCCAGCAGCTTTGGGGCCACCCAAGAGACCCAGTACTTC
CASSFGATQETQYF
>TRBV5-1|-|-|TRBJ2-5
TGCGCCAGCAGCTTGAGTTCGGGGGGCGGGCAAGAGACCCAGTACTTC
CASSLSSGGGQETQYF
>TRBV6-5|-|-|TRBJ2-5
TGTGCCAGCAGTTCAGAAATGTACCAAGAGACCCAGTACTTC
CASSSEMYQETQYF
>TRBV27|-|-|TRBJ1-4
TGTGCCAGCAGTTTCGGATTTAGAGGTGGCGGGAGGGGTAATGAAAAACTGTTTTTT
CASSFGFRGGGRGNEKLFF
>TRBV20-1|-|-|TRBJ2-5
TGCAGTGCTAGCGGAAAAGAGACCCAGTACTTC
CSASGKETQYF
>TRBV12-3/TRBV12-4|-|-|TRBJ2-1
TGTGCCAGCAGCCCCTTTAGGGTTTACAATGAGCAGTTCTTC
CASSPFRVYNEQFF
>TRBV10-3|-|few|TRBJ1-5
TGTGCCATCAGTGAGATGGGGGAGGGTCAGCCCCAGCATTTT
CAISEMGEGQPQHF
>TRBV27|TRBD1|-|TRBJ2-7
TGTGCCAGCAGTTTCACCGGGACAGGGATAAGGCAGTACTTC
CASSFTGTGIRQYF
>TRBV4-1|-|-|TRBJ2-7
TGCGCCAGCAGCCCCAGGGAGGGGGTCTACGAGCAGTACTTC
CASSPREGVYEQYF
>TRBV6-2/TRBV6-3|-|many|TRBJ2-2
TGTGCCAGCAGTTACCCCGGGGGCACCATCACCGGGGAGCTGTTTTTT
CASSYPGGTITGELFF
>TRBV20-1|-|many|TRBJ2-5
TGCAGTGGGTCTAGGGCCATAGAGACCCAGTACTTC
CSGSRAIETQYF
>TRBV9|-|few|TRBJ2-3
TGTGCCAGCAGCGTACGAGGCAGCACAGATACGCAGTATTTT
CASSVRGSTDTQYF
>TRBV20-1|-|few|TRBJ2-3
TGCAGTGCTAGTGGGGACGGGCATACGCAGTATTTT
CSASGDGHTQYF